One sample yielded the 28 T cell receptor beta chains listed below, sequenced in a study of blood T cells in healthy people across ages. The second PCR ran about 6 to 12 cycles with a sample-barcoded 5' primer and J-beta primers. MiXCR was run by TCRdb on the 5' RACE reads, yielding one entry per CDR3 protein. This table has under 1,000,000 distinct CDR3 sequences, around half appearing once. The sample was blood. The source is a man at least 80 years old in good health.

This CDR3 reads CSVKGAGDGYTF. The CDR3 nucleotides read TGCAGTGTTAAGGGGGCAGGGGATGGCTACACCTTC. The chain uses TRBV20-1 and TRBJ1-2, with 7 nucleotides matching TRBD1. The CDR3 totals 12 residues. Germline V gene data show CDR1 as DFQATT and CDR2 as SNEGSKA (reference sequence). V dropped 7 bases and J dropped 6; count of bases not matched to a gene: 8.

Note on this clonotype: The junction and the germline gene differ at one end; a read error may be behind it. The CDR3 loop is CASSPFSGGTDTQYF. The CDR3 nucleotides are TGTGCCAGCTCACCATTTAGCGGGGGCACAGATACCCAGTATTTT. The chain recombines TRBV18 with TRBJ2-3, with TRBD2 matching 9 bases. The CDR3 extends over 15 amino acids. Germline values: CDR1 KGHSH, CDR2 LQKENI.

Remarks on this clonotype: One end of the junction fails to match germline, which may point to a read error. The J gene is TRBJ1-2, the V gene TRBV29-1; a weak D match, TRBD1 (5 bases). CDR3 length: 17 residues. Germline assignment: CDR1 SQVTM and CDR2 ANQGSEA. In DNA form, the CDR3 reads TGTAGCTCTGGATTGGACATCCACAGCCAAGCTAACTATGGCTACACCTTC. Translated, it gives CSSGLDIHSQANYGYTF. The variable domain in full, completed from reference TRBV29-1 and TRBJ1-2, reads SAVISQKPSRDICQRGTSLTIQCQVDSQVTMMFWYRQQPGQSLTLIATANQGSEATYESGFVIDKFPISRPNLTFSTLTVSNMSPEDSSIYLCSSGLDIHSQANYGYTFGSGTRLTVV.

This clonotype was observed a handful of times. The gene calls are TRBV28 and TRBJ2-5, with 7 bases fitting TRBD1. J gave up 1 base and V 6 bases, and 5 bases lay outside the gene matches. The CDR3 is 14 amino acids. Germline V gives CDR1 MDHEN, CDR2 SYDVKM. DNA of the CDR3: TGTGCCAGCAGAACGACAGGGTCCCAAGAGACCCAGTACTTC. Translating it yields CASRTTGSQETQYF.

The V and J genes are TRBV28 and TRBJ2-6; the D gene is possibly TRBD1 (5 bases). This CDR3 contains 15 residues. CDR1 and CDR2 (germline): MDHEN, SYDVKM. V shed 7 bases and J shed 0 bases, with 10 bases lying between them. The CDR3 sequence is CASNGQGSGANVLTF. As DNA, the CDR3 is TGTGCCAGCAACGGCCAGGGCTCTGGGGCCAACGTCCTGACTTTC.

This clonotype has a handful of counts. The chain joins TRBV7-9 to TRBJ2-2; no firm D call. The length of the CDR3 is 12 residues. Germline assignment: CDR1 SEHNR and CDR2 FQNEAQ (reference sequence). V dropped 6 bases and J dropped 5 bases, with 7 bases sitting between them. The CDR3: CASSFLTGELFF. CDR3 nucleotide sequence: TGTGCCAGCAGTTTTCTTACCGGGGAGCTGTTTTTT. Together with reference TRBV7-9 and TRBJ2-2, the CDR3 gives the full variable domain: DTGVSQNPRHKITKRGQNVTFRCDPISEHNRLYWYRQTLGQGPEFLTYFQNEAQLEKSRLLSDRFSAERPKGSFSTLEIQRTEQGDSAMYLCASSFLTGELFFGEGSRLTVL.

The table lists this clonotype with a few counts. This chain uses TRBV29-1 with TRBJ2-1, with TRBD2 identical over 11 bases. The CDR3 loop spans 16 amino acids. V was clipped by 4 bases and J by 0 bases; unmatched bases: 5. Germline V gene lookup returns CDR1 SQVTM and CDR2 ANQGSEA. The CDR3 DNA reads as TGCAGCGTTGGACTAGCGGGACCGCCCTCCTACAATGAGCAGTTCTTC. Amino acid sequence: CSVGLAGPPSYNEQFF.

The chain combines TRBV5-1 with TRBJ1-4; D remains unclear. Germline CDR1 SGHRS, CDR2 YFSETQ. This CDR3 is 15 amino acids long. The ends were cut back, 1 base at V and 3 bases at J, with 10 bases in the middle. CDR3: CASSLLQTPNEKLFF. In nucleotides, the CDR3 is TGCGCCAGCAGCTTGTTACAGACTCCTAATGAAAAACTGTTTTTT.

The chain recombines TRBV2 with TRBJ2-3, with 9 bases identical to TRBD2. Losses at the gene ends were 7 bases for V and 4 bases for J; bases not matched to a gene: 12. Looked up from germline, CDR1 is SNHLY and CDR2 is FYNNEI. The CDR3 consists of 16 residues. CDR3 in amino acids: CASKLSVAGVADTQYF. CDR3 coding DNA: TGTGCCAGCAAGCTTTCGGTAGCGGGAGTAGCAGATACGCAGTATTTT.

The chain is built from TRBV6-2 or TRBV6-3 and TRBJ1-2; D not resolved. Germline V CDR1 and CDR2: MNHEY, SVGEGT. Deletions cut 6 bases from V and 6 bases from J, with 14 bases between. CDR3 length: 13 amino acids. The CDR3 DNA reads TGTGCCAGCAGCCCCCAAAGGCATCATGGCTACACCTTC. It codes for CASSPQRHHGYTF.

The J gene is TRBJ2-1, the V gene TRBV14, with 8 bases matching TRBD1. CDR1 SGHDN and CDR2 FVKESK come from the germline V gene. This CDR3 has 15 residues. The J segment lost 8 bases and the V segment lost 5 bases, leaving 11 bases of the junction unmatched. The DNA for the CDR3 is TGTGCCAGCAGCTCTCCGGGACAGGCTAATGATGAGCAGTTCTTC. Its translation: CASSSPGQANDEQFF.

This chain joins TRBV6-1 and TRBJ1-4; 11 positions agree with TRBD1. Per the germline V gene, CDR1 is MNHNS and CDR2 is SASEGT. Unmatched junction bases numbered 10, after V lost 4 bases and J lost 6 bases. This CDR3 is 17 amino acids long. CDR3 residues: CASSGGDRGYRHEKLFF. The CDR3 DNA sequence: TGTGCCAGCAGTGGTGGGGACAGGGGGTACCGTCATGAAAAACTGTTTTTT.

V and J are TRBV7-2 and TRBJ2-7; 10 nucleotides agree with TRBD2. After removal of 3 bases from V and 3 bases from J, the junction contained 8 bases not matched to a gene. CDR1 and CDR2 from the germline V gene are SGHTA and FQGNSA. CDR3 length equals 16 residues. The CDR3 is CASSFRWSGGVYEQYF. CDR3 bases: TGTGCCAGCAGCTTTCGGTGGAGCGGGGGGGTCTACGAGCAGTACTTC.

This clonotype was counted ten times or more. The chain has TRBV20-1 and TRBJ2-3; TRBD2 matches 8 bases. Germline V gene sequence: CDR1 DFQATT, CDR2 SNEGSKA (reference sequence). After removal of 2 bases from V and 4 bases from J, the junction contained 5 bases not matched to a gene. CDR3 length equals 14 residues. The DNA of the CDR3 is TGCAGTGCTAGAAGCGGGAGTGGGGCAGATACGCAGTATTTT. Residues: CSARSGSGADTQYF.

The chain couples TRBV6-6 to TRBJ2-5, with a tentative D call TRBD2 (6 bases). CDR3 length equals 14 residues. With 4 bases removed from V and 2 bases from J, the gap between germline ends came to 11 bases. Germline assignment: CDR1 MNHNY and CDR2 SVGAGI (reference sequence). The CDR3 sequence: CASSSWTTQETQYF. Here the CDR3 DNA reads TGTGCCAGCAGTTCCTGGACTACGCAAGAGACCCAGTACTTC.

The sample holds one count of this clonotype. The chain is built from TRBV5-5 and TRBJ2-3, with a tentative D call TRBD2 (6 bases). Looked up from germline, CDR1 is SGHKS and CDR2 is YYEKEE (reference sequence). V was clipped by 1 base and J by 0 bases, with 12 bases between them. The CDR3 is made up of 16 amino acids. The CDR3 sequence: CASSLLREPSTDTQYF. CDR3 DNA: TGTGCCAGCAGCTTGTTGCGGGAACCGAGCACAGATACGCAGTATTTT.

The genes are TRBV14 and TRBJ2-1; D unresolved. Trimming shortened V by 2 bases and J by 8 bases, and 7 bases separated the two germline ends. Germline assignment: CDR1 SGHDN and CDR2 FVKESK. CDR3 length equals 12 residues. CDR3 protein: CASSQLRYEQFF. In nucleotides, the CDR3 is TGTGCCAGCAGCCAACTCCGGTATGAGCAGTTCTTC.

The genes are TRBV2 and TRBJ1-1; 7 nucleotides align to TRBD1. The germline V gene encodes CDR1 SNHLY and CDR2 FYNNEI. The junction had 7 bases not matched to a gene; V was cut back by 5 bases and J by 1 base. The CDR3 sequence is 15 residues long. The CDR3 reads CASSYPTGQNTEAFF. CDR3 coding DNA: TGTGCCAGCAGTTATCCGACAGGGCAGAACACTGAAGCTTTCTTT.

This clonotype was found many times. The chain recombines TRBV12-3 or TRBV12-4 with TRBJ2-1; 7 bases match TRBD2. The CDR3 loop spans 14 amino acids. Trimming cost V 3 bases and J 4 bases; bases outside gene matches: 3. The CDR3 sequence: CASSFLAAYNEQFF. The CDR3 DNA sequence: TGTGCCAGCAGTTTTCTAGCGGCGTACAATGAGCAGTTCTTC.

CDR3 DNA: TGCGCCAGCAGCTCAGGGACAAGGCCCCCCTACGAGCAGTACTTC. Protein: CASSSGTRPPYEQYF. The chain uses TRBV5-1 and TRBJ2-7; tentative D call: TRBD1 (6 bases). V shed 3 bases and J shed 2 bases, with 15 bases lying between them. The CDR3 spans 15 residues. Germline V gene lookup returns CDR1 SGHRS and CDR2 YFSETQ. Full variable domain (remainder filled in from reference TRBV5-1 and TRBJ2-7): KAGVTQTPRYLIKTRGQQVTLSCSPISGHRSVSWYQQTPGQGLQFLFEYFSETQRNKGNFPGRFSGRQFSNSRSEMNVSTLELGDSALYLCASSSGTRPPYEQYFGPGTRLTVT.

V usage is TRBV12-5 and J usage is TRBJ2-7, with a weak D call TRBD1 (6 bases). The DNA end is more similar to TRBJ2-5, so the J call may be wrong. The V gene's germline CDR1 is LGHNT and CDR2 FRNRAP. The CDR3 has 14 residues. CDR3 sequence: CASGPPYREETQYF. DNA for the CDR3: TGTGCTAGTGGCCCACCTTACAGGGAAGAGACCCAGTACTTC.

CDR3 coding DNA: TGCGCCAGCAGCCAACACACCAATTCACCCCTCCACTTT. It encodes CASSQHTNSPLHF. J is TRBJ1-6 and V is TRBV4-3; D not certain. Trimming took 2 bases from V and 7 from J, leaving 6 bases between them. The CDR3 has 13 residues. Per the germline V gene, CDR1 is LGHNA and CDR2 is YSLEER.

This clonotype was seen a few times. The chain carries TRBV7-2 and TRBJ2-5; D gene unclear. This CDR3 has 13 amino acids. Looked up from germline, CDR1 is SGHTA and CDR2 is FQGNSA. The V and J ends lost 4 bases and 5 bases respectively, with 11 bases between them. The CDR3 here is CASSSSRTETQYF. The DNA for the CDR3 is TGTGCCAGCAGCTCCAGTAGAACCGAGACCCAGTACTTC.

This chain links TRBV6-6 with TRBJ2-1, with 11 bases that match TRBD2. The DNA end is more similar to TRBJ2-7, so the J call may be wrong. CDR3 length equals 15 residues. Germline V gene data show CDR1 as MNHNY and CDR2 as SVGAGI (reference sequence). Here the CDR3 reads CASSYTSGGYNEQYF. DNA of the CDR3: TGTGCCAGCAGTTACACTAGCGGGGGCTACAATGAGCAGTACTTC.

This clonotype has just a few counts. The chain is built from TRBV12-3 or TRBV12-4 and TRBJ2-4; no reliable D call. V dropped 5 bases and J dropped 0 bases, with 14 bases sitting between them. The CDR3 extends over 16 amino acids. For the CDR3, the DNA is TGTGCCAGCAGTCCGCAAGGGCAACTAGCCAAAAACATTCAGTACTTC. Its translation is CASSPQGQLAKNIQYF.

This clonotype was seen a single time. The V call is TRBV29-1, the J call TRBJ2-5, with D possibly matching TRBD1 (7 bases). V was pared by 6 bases and J by 3 bases, with 17 bases between. The CDR3 spans 14 residues. CDR1 SQVTM and CDR2 ANQGSEA come from the germline V gene. The CDR3 sequence: CSVEGRTGEETQYF. The CDR3 DNA sequence: TGCAGCGTGGAGGGGAGGACAGGAGAAGAGACCCAGTACTTC.

The chain joins TRBV29-1 to TRBJ1-4; D remains unclear. This CDR3 is 12 amino acids long. The V gene lost 5 bases and the J gene lost 4 bases, with 8 bases spanning the gap. Germline loops: CDR1 SQVTM, CDR2 ANQGSEA. In DNA, the CDR3 is TGCAGCGTTAAACGTGGTAATGAAAAACTGTTTTTT. Amino acids: CSVKRGNEKLFF.

This sequence joins TRBV28 and TRBJ2-3; 7 bases match TRBD1. The CDR3 loop spans 14 amino acids. The ends lost 5 bases at V and 3 bases at J; junction bases unmatched: 5. In germline, CDR1 is MDHEN, CDR2 SYDVKM. The CDR3, as DNA: TGTGCCAGCAGTCCCTCGGACAGGACAGATACGCAGTATTTT. It specifies CASSPSDRTDTQYF.